The T cell receptor (beta chain) under discussion was sequenced for a study of blood T cell repertoires in COVID-19. Study as a whole: Acute-phase and convalescent COVID-19 samples originated in the United States, Italy and Spain.

With V trimmed by 3 bases and J by 4 bases, 3 bases remained unmatched. CDR1 is DFQATT and CDR2 is SNEGSKA in the germline V gene (reference sequence). This CDR3 has 13 amino acids. In the original workflow: Researchers report that nucleated cell counts were estimated from reference gene primer amplification. The protocol was immunoSEQ multiplex PCR, while the TCRdb copy is restricted to in-frame clones and leaves out a portion. V, J and clone size derive from that table, while D and trimming were established from the DNA sequence. The table has more than 150,000 clones, more than 85% seen once. This receptor was obtained from a man over 45 with acute or convalescent COVID-19. The chain uses TRBV20-1 and TRBJ2-3, with TRBD2 matching over 8 bases. The sample consisted of peripheral blood. CDR3 region: CSASSGRADTQYF. DNA of the CDR3: TGCAGTGCTAGTTCCGGGAGGGCAGATACGCAGTATTTT.